This is a list of T cell receptor beta chains from one sample in a study of T cells after yellow fever vaccination. Each CDR3 protein gets one entry after TCRdb re-called the 5' RACE reads with MiXCR. Of approximately 93,000 distinct CDR3 sequences listed, roughly 5.2% are singletons. Source: CD8+ T cells sorted from PBMCs, taken 10 days after the yellow fever booster vaccination. Source of these receptors: a man younger than 35 who received the YFV17D yellow fever vaccine. CDR3s include the opening cysteine and the closing phenylalanine or tryptophan. Each record gives: clone size, V gene, CDR3 protein. Rows give clone size only sometimes, using once, few, many, or a class for an expanded clone.

clone size: few
V gene: TRBV28
CDR3 protein: CASSWDGTELNSYNSPLHF

clone size: few
V gene: TRBV4-3
CDR3 protein: CASSQHEYEQFF

clone size: NA
V gene: TRBV7-3
CDR3 protein: CASSLFGSTDTQYF

clone size: NA
V gene: TRBV20-1
CDR3 protein: CSAVSGGLYPGDIHNLHEQFF

clone size: NA
V gene: TRBV7-9
CDR3 protein: CASSLRDTPNYGYTF

clone size: NA
V gene: TRBV13
CDR3 protein: CASSPGQGLGSPLHF

clone size: few
V gene: TRBV7-9
CDR3 protein: CASSLVVGSDTQYF

clone size: few
V gene: TRBV28
CDR3 protein: CASSFLGLFRSGANVLTF

clone size: many
V gene: TRBV12-3/TRBV12-4
CDR3 protein: CASRRGSYNEQFF

clone size: NA
V gene: TRBV7-8
CDR3 protein: CASSSPARADEQFF

clone size: few
V gene: TRBV2
CDR3 protein: CAARGNAYEQYF

clone size: few
V gene: TRBV4-1
CDR3 protein: CASSEDRGKAETQYF

clone size: NA
V gene: TRBV7-2
CDR3 protein: CASSPLSLTGVTGELFF

clone size: few
V gene: TRBV10-2
CDR3 protein: CASSDGGTQYF

clone size: many
V gene: TRBV25-1
CDR3 protein: CASSLIRGETQYF

clone size: many
V gene: TRBV7-9
CDR3 protein: CASSLPFRGGRSFGDTQYF

clone size: NA
V gene: TRBV24-1
CDR3 protein: CATSDLRQGHGYTF

clone size: few
V gene: TRBV30
CDR3 protein: CARDRGHYGYTF

clone size: few
V gene: TRBV5-4
CDR3 protein: CASSLGGVEQFF

clone size: many
V gene: TRBV7-9
CDR3 protein: CASSLVQGVNIQYF

clone size: NA
V gene: TRBV4-3
CDR3 protein: CASSQDPVTGPTDTQYF

clone size: NA
V gene: TRBV7-6
CDR3 protein: CASSLPGFSPLHF

clone size: once
V gene: TRBV28
CDR3 protein: CASSSPKWTEAFF

clone size: few
V gene: TRBV5-5
CDR3 protein: CASSLDPGASNQPQHF

clone size: NA
V gene: TRBV24-1
CDR3 protein: CATAAPYSNQPQHF

clone size: few
V gene: TRBV29-1
CDR3 protein: CSGTPERVPYNEQFF

clone size: few
V gene: TRBV4-1
CDR3 protein: CASSQGGSGANVLTF

clone size: NA
V gene: TRBV10-3
CDR3 protein: CAIRTGLAARDEQFF

clone size: many
V gene: TRBV29-1
CDR3 protein: CSVVDRENTGELFF

clone size: few
V gene: TRBV6-5
CDR3 protein: CASRTTGSEQYF

clone size: many
V gene: TRBV5-1
CDR3 protein: CASKWRGESTDTQYF

clone size: many
V gene: TRBV12-3/TRBV12-4
CDR3 protein: CAITTDTQYF